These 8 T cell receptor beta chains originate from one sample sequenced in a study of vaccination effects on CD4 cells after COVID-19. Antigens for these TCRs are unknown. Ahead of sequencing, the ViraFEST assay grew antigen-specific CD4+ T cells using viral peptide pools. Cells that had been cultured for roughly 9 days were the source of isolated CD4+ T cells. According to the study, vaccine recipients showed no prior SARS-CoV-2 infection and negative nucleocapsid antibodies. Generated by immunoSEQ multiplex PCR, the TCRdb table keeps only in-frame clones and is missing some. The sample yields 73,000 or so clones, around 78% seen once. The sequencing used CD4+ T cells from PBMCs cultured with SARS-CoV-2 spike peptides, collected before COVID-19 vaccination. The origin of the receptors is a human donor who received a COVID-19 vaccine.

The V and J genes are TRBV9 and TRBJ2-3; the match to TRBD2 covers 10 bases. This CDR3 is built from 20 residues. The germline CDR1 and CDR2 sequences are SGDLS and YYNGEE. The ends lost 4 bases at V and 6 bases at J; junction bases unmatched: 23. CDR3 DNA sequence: TGTGCCAGCAGCACCCGGACGGTGCTTGGGCTAGCGGGGGACCGGGATACGCAGTATTTT. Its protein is CASSTRTVLGLAGDRDTQYF.

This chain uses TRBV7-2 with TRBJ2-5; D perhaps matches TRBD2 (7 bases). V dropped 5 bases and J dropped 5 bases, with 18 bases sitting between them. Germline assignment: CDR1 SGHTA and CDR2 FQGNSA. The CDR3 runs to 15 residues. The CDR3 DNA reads TGTGCCAGCAGCCCGCAGTCGGGGGGCGGGGAGACCCAGTACTTC. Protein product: CASSPQSGGGETQYF. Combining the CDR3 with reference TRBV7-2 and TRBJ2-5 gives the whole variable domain GAGVSQSPSNKVTEKGKDVELRCDPISGHTALYWYRQSLGQGLEFLIYFQGNSAPDKSGLPSDRFSAERTGGSVSTLTIQRTQQEDSAVYLCASSPQSGGGETQYFGPGTRLLVL.

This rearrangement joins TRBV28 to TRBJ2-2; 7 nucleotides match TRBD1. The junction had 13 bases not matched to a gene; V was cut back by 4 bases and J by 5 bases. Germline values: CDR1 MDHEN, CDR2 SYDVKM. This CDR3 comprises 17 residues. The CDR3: CASSSGTVRVVTGELFF. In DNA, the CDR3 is TGTGCCAGCAGTTCTGGGACAGTTCGGGTTGTAACCGGGGAGCTGTTTTTT.

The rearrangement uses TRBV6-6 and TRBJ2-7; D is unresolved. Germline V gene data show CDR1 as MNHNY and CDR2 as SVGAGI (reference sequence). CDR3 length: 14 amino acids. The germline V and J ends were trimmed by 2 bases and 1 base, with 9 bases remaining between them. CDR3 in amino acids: CASSYPDGSYEQYV. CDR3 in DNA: TGTGCCAGCAGTTACCCGGACGGTTCCTACGAGCAGTACGTC.

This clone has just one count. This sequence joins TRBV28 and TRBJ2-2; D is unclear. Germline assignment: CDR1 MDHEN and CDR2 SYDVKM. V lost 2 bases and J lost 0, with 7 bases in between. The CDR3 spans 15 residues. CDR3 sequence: CASSLRLTNTGELFF. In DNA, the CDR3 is TGTGCCAGCAGTTTAAGGCTAACGAACACCGGGGAGCTGTTTTTT.

The DNA of the CDR3 is TGCGCCAGCAGCTCGACAGGTCCTTCGAACACCGGGGAGCTGTTTTTT. Translation: CASSSTGPSNTGELFF. The chain couples TRBV5-1 to TRBJ2-2; TRBD1 might be the D (6 bases). The germline CDR1 and CDR2 sequences are SGHRS and YFSETQ. Trimming removed 3 bases at V and 0 bases at J, with 12 bases between. The CDR3 spans 16 residues.

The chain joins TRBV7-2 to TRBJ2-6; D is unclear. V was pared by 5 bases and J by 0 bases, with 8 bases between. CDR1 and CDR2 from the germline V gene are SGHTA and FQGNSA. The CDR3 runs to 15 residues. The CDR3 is CASSKQSSGANVLTF. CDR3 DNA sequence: TGTGCCAGCAGCAAACAGAGCTCTGGGGCCAACGTCCTGACTTTC.

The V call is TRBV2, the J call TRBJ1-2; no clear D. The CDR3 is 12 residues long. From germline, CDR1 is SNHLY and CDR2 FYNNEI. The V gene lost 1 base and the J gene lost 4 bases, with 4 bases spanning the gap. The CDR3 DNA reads TGTGCCAGCAGTGAAGGGACCTATGGCTACACCTTC. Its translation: CASSEGTYGYTF.